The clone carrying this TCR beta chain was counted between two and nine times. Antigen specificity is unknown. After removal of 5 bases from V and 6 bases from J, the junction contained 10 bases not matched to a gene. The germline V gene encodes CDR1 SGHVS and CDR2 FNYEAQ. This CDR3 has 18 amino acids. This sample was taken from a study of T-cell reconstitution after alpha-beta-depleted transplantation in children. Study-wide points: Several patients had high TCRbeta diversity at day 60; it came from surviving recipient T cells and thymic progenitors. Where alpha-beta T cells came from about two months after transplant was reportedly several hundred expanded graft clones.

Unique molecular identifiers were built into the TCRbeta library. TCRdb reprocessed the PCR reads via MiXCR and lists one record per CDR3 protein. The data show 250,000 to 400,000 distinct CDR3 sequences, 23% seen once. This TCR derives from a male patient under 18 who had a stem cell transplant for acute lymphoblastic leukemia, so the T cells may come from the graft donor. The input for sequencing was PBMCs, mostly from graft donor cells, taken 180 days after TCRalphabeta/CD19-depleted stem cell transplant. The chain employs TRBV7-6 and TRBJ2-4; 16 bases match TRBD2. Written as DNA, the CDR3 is TGTGCCAGCAGCCCCGGGACTAGCGGGAGGGGGTGGGGAAACATTCAGTACTTC. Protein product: CASSPGTSGRGWGNIQYF. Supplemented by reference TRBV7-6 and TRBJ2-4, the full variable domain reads GAGVSQSPRYKVTKRGQDVALRCDPISGHVSLYWYRQALGQGPEFLTYFNYEAQQDKSGLPNDRFSAERPEGSISTLTIQRTEQRDSAMYRCASSPGTSGRGWGNIQYFGAGTRLSVL.